Listed below are T cell receptor beta chains from one sample, sequenced in a study of beta chain features in type 1 diabetes. Clones were sequenced by immunoSEQ multiplex PCR, and TCRdb holds only the in-frame ones, with some missing. Counted here are a few hundred thousand clones, 16% occurring once; the ten biggest clones make up roughly 0.08%. What was sequenced was naive CD4+ T cells from blood. The source of these receptors is a man aged 30 to 39 with type 1 diabetes. The CDR3 runs from the conserved cysteine through the conserved F or W. The order of the fields is V gene, J gene, D gene, clone size, CDR3 protein, CDR3 DNA. The D gene is left open where the match is weak. Size is stated for part of the rows, as once, few or many counts, or as a class when the clone is expanded.

v_gene: TRBV29-1
j_gene: TRBJ2-1
d_gene: .
abundance: few
CDR3aa: CSVAASSYNEQFF
CDR3nt: TGCAGCGTTGCAGCTAGCTCCTACAATGAGCAGTTCTTC

v_gene: TRBV29-1
j_gene: TRBJ2-5
d_gene: .
abundance: few
CDR3aa: CSVCRRPFQETQYF
CDR3nt: TGCAGCGTTTGCCGGCGTCCATTCCAAGAGACCCAGTACTTC

v_gene: TRBV29-1
j_gene: TRBJ2-3
d_gene: .
abundance: few
CDR3aa: CSGSGRFTDTQYF
CDR3nt: TGCAGCGGCTCAGGGAGGTTCACAGATACGCAGTATTTT

v_gene: TRBV28
j_gene: TRBJ2-1
d_gene: .
abundance: .
CDR3aa: CASSFDSSYNEQFF
CDR3nt: TGTGCCAGCAGTTTCGACAGCTCCTACAATGAGCAGTTCTTC

v_gene: TRBV15
j_gene: TRBJ2-2
d_gene: .
abundance: few
CDR3aa: CATSRDISGSGELFF
CDR3nt: TGTGCCACCAGCAGAGATATTTCGGGCTCGGGGGAGCTGTTTTTT

v_gene: TRBV10-1
j_gene: TRBJ2-7
d_gene: TRBD2
abundance: .
CDR3aa: CASSRTSSTYEQYF
CDR3nt: TGCGCCAGCAGCCGGACTAGCAGCACCTACGAGCAGTACTTC

v_gene: TRBV9
j_gene: TRBJ2-3
d_gene: TRBD2
abundance: few
CDR3aa: CASSFSTGLAVTDTQYF
CDR3nt: TGTGCCAGCAGCTTTTCCACGGGACTAGCGGTCACAGATACGCAGTATTTT

v_gene: TRBV21-1
j_gene: TRBJ2-5
d_gene: .
abundance: .
CDR3aa: CASSNYETGQETQYF
CDR3nt: TGTGCCAGCAGCAATTACGAAACAGGGCAAGAGACCCAGTACTTC

v_gene: TRBV7-9
j_gene: TRBJ2-5
d_gene: TRBD1
abundance: .
CDR3aa: CASSPRTGQETQYF
CDR3nt: TGTGCCAGCAGCCCGAGGACAGGTCAAGAGACCCAGTACTTC

v_gene: TRBV9
j_gene: TRBJ1-2
d_gene: TRBD1
abundance: few
CDR3aa: CASSVALDRGRNYGYTF
CDR3nt: TGTGCCAGCAGCGTAGCCCTGGACAGGGGGCGAAACTATGGCTACACCTTC

v_gene: TRBV7-9
j_gene: TRBJ2-3
d_gene: .
abundance: few
CDR3aa: CASSLGPASTDTQYF
CDR3nt: TGTGCCAGCAGCTTAGGTCCAGCTAGCACAGATACGCAGTATTTT

v_gene: TRBV29-1
j_gene: TRBJ1-2
d_gene: TRBD1
abundance: few
CDR3aa: CSVAISGTGAHF
CDR3nt: TGCAGCGTTGCCATCTCAGGGACAGGAGCCCACTTC

v_gene: TRBV4-1
j_gene: TRBJ2-3
d_gene: TRBD1
abundance: few
CDR3aa: CASSQEGQGTDTQYF
CDR3nt: TGCGCCAGCAGCCAAGAGGGACAGGGGACAGATACGCAGTATTTT

v_gene: TRBV29-1
j_gene: TRBJ2-7
d_gene: .
abundance: .
CDR3aa: CSVEQRQGSTYEQYF
CDR3nt: TGCAGCGTTGAACAGAGGCAGGGATCTACCTACGAGCAGTACTTC

v_gene: TRBV29-1
j_gene: TRBJ1-1
d_gene: .
abundance: .
CDR3aa: CSGTEGMNTEAFF
CDR3nt: TGCAGCGGTACAGAGGGCATGAACACTGAAGCTTTCTTT

v_gene: TRBV27
j_gene: TRBJ2-1
d_gene: .
abundance: few
CDR3aa: CASRPSLASMGFNEQFF
CDR3nt: TGTGCCAGCAGACCGAGCCTAGCGTCAATGGGGTTTAATGAGCAGTTCTTC

v_gene: TRBV28
j_gene: TRBJ2-7
d_gene: TRBD1
abundance: few
CDR3aa: CASSSRTGEDEQYF
CDR3nt: TGTGCCAGCAGTTCCCGGACAGGGGAGGACGAGCAGTACTTC

v_gene: TRBV9
j_gene: TRBJ2-3
d_gene: TRBD2
abundance: few
CDR3aa: CASSVSGRTDTQYF
CDR3nt: TGTGCCAGCAGCGTAAGCGGGAGGACAGATACGCAGTATTTT

v_gene: TRBV7-2
j_gene: TRBJ2-3
d_gene: .
abundance: .
CDR3aa: CASSFWADTQYF
CDR3nt: TGTGCCAGCAGCTTCTGGGCAGATACGCAGTATTTT

v_gene: TRBV20-1
j_gene: TRBJ1-2
d_gene: .
abundance: few
CDR3aa: CSAFDYGYTF
CDR3nt: TGCAGTGCTTTCGACTATGGCTACACCTTC

v_gene: TRBV4-3
j_gene: TRBJ1-2
d_gene: .
abundance: .
CDR3aa: CASSQDQGRRDAGGGYTF
CDR3nt: TGCGCCAGCAGCCAAGATCAAGGGCGGAGAGATGCGGGAGGAGGCTACACCTTC

v_gene: TRBV30
j_gene: TRBJ1-5
d_gene: TRBD1
abundance: few
CDR3aa: CAWTGTGNQPQHF
CDR3nt: TGTGCCTGGACCGGGACAGGGAATCAGCCCCAGCATTTT

v_gene: TRBV7-2
j_gene: TRBJ1-2
d_gene: .
abundance: .
CDR3aa: CASSLARQGRDGYTF
CDR3nt: TGTGCCAGCAGCTTAGCGCGGCAGGGAAGGGATGGCTACACCTTC

v_gene: TRBV7-2
j_gene: TRBJ2-7
d_gene: .
abundance: .
CDR3aa: CASSLAPGSYEQYF
CDR3nt: TGTGCCAGCAGCTTAGCGCCCGGGAGTTACGAGCAGTACTTC

v_gene: TRBV14
j_gene: TRBJ1-1
d_gene: TRBD1
abundance: .
CDR3aa: CASSPRTGAAEAFF
CDR3nt: TGTGCCAGCAGCCCCAGAACAGGGGCTGCTGAAGCTTTCTTT

v_gene: TRBV25-1
j_gene: TRBJ2-1
d_gene: TRBD1
abundance: .
CDR3aa: CASSESDRGYNEQFF
CDR3nt: TGTGCCAGCAGTGAAAGCGACAGGGGCTACAATGAGCAGTTCTTC

v_gene: TRBV7-3
j_gene: TRBJ2-5
d_gene: .
abundance: few
CDR3aa: CASSLVYRTAQETQYF
CDR3nt: TGTGCCAGCAGCCTAGTCTATCGGACAGCACAAGAGACCCAGTACTTC

v_gene: TRBV25-1
j_gene: TRBJ2-7
d_gene: TRBD1
abundance: .
CDR3aa: CASSPFDRASYEQYF
CDR3nt: TGTGCCAGCAGTCCATTCGACAGGGCCTCCTACGAGCAGTACTTC

v_gene: TRBV6-5
j_gene: TRBJ1-5
d_gene: TRBD1
abundance: few
CDR3aa: CASSWDRANQPQHF
CDR3nt: TGTGCCAGCAGCTGGGACAGGGCCAATCAGCCCCAGCATTTT

v_gene: TRBV7-9
j_gene: TRBJ2-3
d_gene: .
abundance: .
CDR3aa: CASSRSGSTDTQYF
CDR3nt: TGTGCCAGCAGCCGGAGCGGGAGCACAGATACGCAGTATTTT

v_gene: TRBV5-1
j_gene: TRBJ2-5
d_gene: .
abundance: .
CDR3aa: CASSLGSYQETQYF
CDR3nt: TGCGCCAGCAGCTTGGGCTCATACCAAGAGACCCAGTACTTC

v_gene: TRBV27
j_gene: TRBJ2-7
d_gene: TRBD2
abundance: few
CDR3aa: CASSPLAETYEQYF
CDR3nt: TGTGCCAGCAGCCCACTAGCGGAGACCTACGAGCAGTACTTC

v_gene: TRBV7-2
j_gene: TRBJ2-1
d_gene: TRBD2
abundance: .
CDR3aa: CASSRELAGDNEQFF
CDR3nt: TGTGCCAGCAGCCGAGAACTAGCGGGAGACAATGAGCAGTTCTTC

v_gene: TRBV29-1
j_gene: TRBJ2-5
d_gene: TRBD2
abundance: .
CDR3aa: CSVGGRAVETQYF
CDR3nt: TGCAGCGTTGGCGGGAGGGCCGTGGAGACCCAGTACTTC

v_gene: TRBV10-3
j_gene: TRBJ1-2
d_gene: .
abundance: few
CDR3aa: CAISADSYGYTF
CDR3nt: TGTGCCATCAGTGCGGATAGCTATGGCTACACCTTC

v_gene: TRBV29-1
j_gene: TRBJ2-3
d_gene: .
abundance: few
CDR3aa: CSVLRDTDTQYF
CDR3nt: TGCAGCGTTTTACGGGACACAGATACGCAGTATTTT

v_gene: TRBV28
j_gene: TRBJ2-4
d_gene: .
abundance: .
CDR3aa: CASSSHPGRNIQYF
CDR3nt: TGTGCCAGCAGTTCCCATCCGGGACGAAACATTCAGTACTTC

v_gene: TRBV7-9
j_gene: TRBJ2-2
d_gene: TRBD2
abundance: .
CDR3aa: CASSFLAGTGELFF
CDR3nt: TGTGCCAGCAGTTTCCTAGCGGGGACCGGGGAGCTGTTTTTT

v_gene: TRBV4-3
j_gene: TRBJ2-2
d_gene: .
abundance: .
CDR3aa: CASSPLGRGELFF
CDR3nt: TGCGCCAGCAGCCCTTTGGGAAGGGGGGAGCTGTTTTTT

v_gene: TRBV7-2
j_gene: TRBJ2-5
d_gene: TRBD1
abundance: few
CDR3aa: CASSRDRALETQYF
CDR3nt: TGTGCCAGCTCCCGGGACAGGGCCTTAGAGACCCAGTACTTC

v_gene: TRBV6-6
j_gene: TRBJ2-7
d_gene: .
abundance: .
CDR3aa: CASTFSESRFYEQYF
CDR3nt: TGTGCCAGCACCTTTAGCGAGTCCCGCTTTTACGAGCAGTACTTC

v_gene: TRBV9
j_gene: TRBJ2-7
d_gene: TRBD1
abundance: .
CDR3aa: CASSAGQPLEQYF
CDR3nt: TGTGCCAGCAGCGCGGGACAGCCACTTGAGCAGTACTTC

v_gene: TRBV30
j_gene: TRBJ2-7
d_gene: TRBD1
abundance: few
CDR3aa: CAWSAGTGPYEQYF
CDR3nt: TGTGCCTGGAGTGCGGGGACAGGACCCTACGAGCAGTACTTC

v_gene: TRBV30
j_gene: TRBJ2-2
d_gene: .
abundance: .
CDR3aa: CAWSPGPGTGELFF
CDR3nt: TGTGCCTGGAGCCCAGGGCCGGGCACCGGGGAGCTGTTTTTT

v_gene: TRBV7-2
j_gene: TRBJ2-3
d_gene: TRBD2
abundance: .
CDR3aa: CASSLRAGAGIDTQYF
CDR3nt: TGTGCCAGCAGCTTAAGAGCGGGAGCGGGCATAGATACGCAGTATTTT

v_gene: TRBV29-1
j_gene: TRBJ2-5
d_gene: .
abundance: few
CDR3aa: CSATGIQETQYF
CDR3nt: TGCAGCGCTACCGGGATTCAAGAGACCCAGTACTTC

v_gene: TRBV29-1
j_gene: TRBJ2-7
d_gene: .
abundance: .
CDR3aa: CSVEDPAGPTYEQYF
CDR3nt: TGCAGCGTTGAAGATCCTGCCGGGCCGACCTACGAGCAGTACTTC

v_gene: TRBV2
j_gene: TRBJ2-4
d_gene: TRBD2
abundance: .
CDR3aa: CASRGTSGSVNIQYF
CDR3nt: TGTGCCAGCAGAGGGACTAGCGGGAGTGTTAACATTCAGTACTTC

v_gene: TRBV15
j_gene: TRBJ1-1
d_gene: TRBD1
abundance: .
CDR3aa: CATSRPGQMAPEAFF
CDR3nt: TGTGCCACCAGCAGACCGGGACAGATGGCTCCCGAAGCTTTCTTT

v_gene: TRBV29-1
j_gene: TRBJ1-4
d_gene: .
abundance: few
CDR3aa: CSAARDLGEKLFF
CDR3nt: TGCAGCGCGGCCCGGGACCTTGGGGAAAAACTGTTTTTT